Presented here are 27 T cell receptor beta chains from one specimen sequenced in a study of shared clonotypes between healthy human individuals. Libraries were prepared by immunoSEQ multiplex PCR; TCRdb keeps only in-frame clonotypes and omits some of them. This sample has roughly 2,300,000 clones, with 92% found just once. Specimen: naive CD4+ T cells from PBMCs. Subset in this sample: CD45RA+ positively selected. These receptors were collected from a man aged 18 to 29 in good health. Some clones in this sample may be carry-over from other donors' samples.

CDR3 in amino acids: CASSLGVQPYGYTF. CDR3 DNA: TGTGCCAGCAGCTTAGGGGTACAACCCTATGGCTACACCTTC. This chain uses TRBV7-2 with TRBJ1-2; D not resolved. The CDR3 covers 14 residues. Germline assignment: CDR1 SGHTA and CDR2 FQGNSA. V lost 1 base and J 4 bases, leaving 10 bases between the germline ends.

V gene TRBV4-2 combines with J gene TRBJ1-2; TRBD1 is a possible D gene (6 bases). The CDR3 has 16 residues. Germline V gives CDR1 LGHNA, CDR2 YNFKEQ. The ends were cut back, 0 bases at V and 8 bases at J, with 19 bases in the middle. The CDR3: CASSQEATGGPRGYTF. Here the CDR3 DNA reads TGTGCCAGCAGCCAAGAAGCGACAGGAGGGCCGAGGGGCTACACCTTC.

The CDR3 reads CASSDTSGYTF. The CDR3 DNA is TGTGCCAGCAGCGATACGTCTGGCTACACCTTC. This sequence joins TRBV28 and TRBJ1-2; no definite D call. V lost 6 bases to trimming and J lost 7 bases, with 9 bases between them. This CDR3 has 11 amino acids. Germline V gene sequence: CDR1 MDHEN, CDR2 SYDVKM.

The chain employs TRBV7-3 and TRBJ2-1; a possible D gene is TRBD2 (5 bases). Per germline, CDR1 SGHTA and CDR2 FQGTGA. Between the trimmed V and J ends, which lost 8 bases and 7 bases, there was a span of 21 bases. This CDR3 contains 15 residues. The CDR3 DNA reads as TGTGCCAGCGGTCAAGGAGAGGGCAGTTTTAATGAGCAGTTCTTC. It encodes CASGQGEGSFNEQFF.

The chain carries TRBV19 and TRBJ2-6, with 7 bases matching TRBD1. The CDR3 is made up of 20 amino acids. Germline V gene lookup returns CDR1 LNHDA and CDR2 SQIVND (reference sequence). Trimming cost V 5 bases and J 0 bases; bases outside gene matches: 16. The CDR3 is CASSSLLGGQANSGANVLTF. The CDR3 DNA follows: TGTGCCAGTAGTTCATTACTCGGAGGACAGGCAAACTCTGGGGCCAACGTCCTGACTTTC.

J is TRBJ1-1 and V is TRBV28; D is possibly TRBD1 (6 bases). From germline, CDR1 is MDHEN and CDR2 SYDVKM. The CDR3 loop spans 14 amino acids. V lost 7 bases to trimming and J lost 1 base, with 13 bases between them. The CDR3 DNA follows: TGTGCCAGCACTCGTAACAGGGCGAACACTGAAGCTTTCTTT. Its protein is CASTRNRANTEAFF.

The chain couples TRBV7-2 to TRBJ1-2; 7 bases are shared with TRBD1. V shed 1 base and J 8 bases; nucleotides not matched to a gene: 13. The CDR3 extends over 16 amino acids. Looked up from germline, CDR1 is SGHTA and CDR2 is FQGNSA. CDR3 in DNA: TGTGCCAGCAGCTTAGAGACAAGACAGGGAAGAGGGGGCTACACCTTC. Protein product: CASSLETRQGRGGYTF.

The chain combines TRBV28 with TRBJ1-5, with D hard to call. Trimming cost V 8 bases and J 0 bases, with 8 bases left between them. CDR1 and CDR2 from the germline V gene are MDHEN and SYDVKM. CDR3 size: 13 residues. The CDR3 loop is CASEVSSNQPQHF. The CDR3 DNA follows: TGTGCCAGCGAAGTCAGTAGCAATCAGCCCCAGCATTTT. Variable domain in full (rest from reference TRBV28 and TRBJ1-5): DVKVTQSSRYLVKRTGEKVFLECVQDMDHENMFWYRQDPGLGLRLIYFSYDVKMKEKGDIPEGYSVSREKKERFSLILESASTNQTSMYLCASEVSSNQPQHFGDGTRLSIL.

V usage is TRBV10-1 and J usage is TRBJ2-1; D gene unclear. Trimming took 5 bases from V and 5 from J, leaving 10 bases between them. The germline CDR1 and CDR2 sequences are WNHNN and SYGVQD (reference sequence). This CDR3 has 13 amino acids. CDR3 DNA sequence: TGCGCCAGCAGTAGTCGCAGACACAATGAGCAGTTCTTC. It specifies CASSSRRHNEQFF.

The gene calls are TRBV12-5 and TRBJ2-3; 12 bases line up with TRBD2. V shed 6 bases, J shed 3 bases, and the junction held 4 bases outside the gene matches. CDR3 length equals 15 residues. Germline lookup yields CDR1 LGHNT and CDR2 FRNRAP. In DNA, the CDR3 is TGTGCTAGTGGCCCCGGACTAGCGGGGACAGATACGCAGTATTTT. Protein: CASGPGLAGTDTQYF.

This clone was recorded many times. Distinct nucleotide sequences in the sample also encode this CDR3. The CDR3 is CASSFQGATNEKLFF. CDR3 coding DNA: TGTGCCAGCAGCTTTCAGGGCGCAACTAATGAAAAACTGTTTTTT. V usage is TRBV5-4 and J usage is TRBJ1-4; a possible D gene is TRBD1 (5 bases). The length of the CDR3 is 15 residues. Looked up from germline, CDR1 is SGHNT and CDR2 is YYREEE (reference sequence). Trimming took 2 bases from V and 0 from J, leaving 8 bases between them.

The V gene is TRBV6-6, the J gene TRBJ2-2; D is undetermined. The CDR3 totals 14 residues. Germline CDR1 reads MNHNY; CDR2 reads SVGAGI (reference sequence). V lost 5 bases and J 0 bases, leaving 7 bases between the germline ends. This CDR3 is CASSPDSNTGELFF. The CDR3 nucleotides read TGTGCCAGCAGTCCCGACTCGAACACCGGGGAGCTGTTTTTT.

On this clone itself: This sample includes further DNA sequences coding for the same CDR3. The chain combines TRBV6-5 with TRBJ2-6; D uncertain. Trimming removed 5 bases from V and 0 bases from J, with 5 bases in between. CDR1 MNHEY and CDR2 SVGAGI come from the germline V gene. The CDR3 extends over 14 amino acids. The CDR3 DNA reads TGTGCCAGCAGTCGGATCTCTGGGGCCAACGTCCTGACTTTC. The encoded protein is CASSRISGANVLTF.

V and J are TRBV9 and TRBJ2-3; D perhaps matches TRBD1 (6 bases). CDR1 and CDR2 from the germline V gene are SGDLS and YYNGEE. V was pared by 0 bases and J by 4 bases, with 12 bases between. This CDR3 has 15 amino acids. The chain's CDR3 is CASSVDLQGADTQYF. CDR3 bases: TGTGCCAGCAGCGTAGACTTACAGGGTGCAGATACGCAGTATTTT.

The chain carries TRBV9 and TRBJ2-4; 11 bases line up with TRBD2. With 2 bases clipped from V and 6 bases from J, the junction kept 19 bases outside the gene matches. Germline CDR1 is SGDLS and CDR2 is YYNGEE. This CDR3 spans 20 amino acids. The CDR3 nucleotides read TGTGCCAGCAGCGTGACGAGGGTAGCGGGAGGGTTGATTGTGGTAAACATTCAGTACTTC. As protein: CASSVTRVAGGLIVVNIQYF. Together with reference TRBV9 and TRBJ2-4, the CDR3 gives the full variable domain: DSGVTQTPKHLITATGQRVTLRCSPRSGDLSVYWYQQSLDQGLQFLIQYYNGEERAKGNILERFSAQQFPDLHSELNLSSLELGDSALYFCASSVTRVAGGLIVVNIQYFGAGTRLSVL.

J is TRBJ1-1 and V is TRBV7-8, with D hard to call. The V gene lost 0 bases and the J gene lost 3 bases, with 11 bases spanning the gap. Looked up from germline, CDR1 is SGHVS and CDR2 is FQNEAQ. The CDR3 is 15 amino acids. CDR3: CASSLALAAYTEAFF. The DNA of the CDR3 is TGTGCCAGCAGCTTAGCTCTTGCCGCTTACACTGAAGCTTTCTTT.

V usage is TRBV15 and J usage is TRBJ1-3; no definite D call. The CDR3 runs to 16 residues. Per the germline V gene, CDR1 is LNHNV and CDR2 is YYDKDF (reference sequence). Trimming shortened V by 0 bases and J by 2 bases, and 11 bases separated the two germline ends. In DNA form, the CDR3 reads TGTGCCACCAGCAGAGATCTGGGGAATACTGGAAACACCATATATTTT. Its translation: CATSRDLGNTGNTIYF.

This chain uses TRBV2 with TRBJ2-1; 10 bases align to TRBD2. The ends lost 3 bases at V and 6 bases at J; junction bases unmatched: 5. Germline CDR1 is SNHLY and CDR2 is FYNNEI. This CDR3 is built from 15 residues. The CDR3 DNA reads TGTGCCAGCAGTGATTTGCTAGCGGGAGTCAATGAGCAGTTCTTC. Amino acids: CASSDLLAGVNEQFF.

This rearrangement joins TRBV2 to TRBJ1-1, with no clear D. CDR3 size: 15 residues. Germline CDR1 SNHLY, CDR2 FYNNEI. With 6 bases removed from V and 4 bases from J, the gap between germline ends came to 18 bases. For the CDR3, the DNA is TGTGCCAGCAGCAAGGAGTTCGTTAGGATCACTGAAGCTTTCTTT. Its translation: CASSKEFVRITEAFF.

The J gene is TRBJ2-5, the V gene TRBV29-1; D not certain. Trimming stripped 3 bases from V and 5 bases from J, with 13 bases between. This CDR3 has 13 residues. The germline CDR1 and CDR2 sequences are SQVTM and ANQGSEA. The CDR3 spells CSVDGKFKETQYF. The CDR3 region has the DNA TGCAGCGTTGACGGCAAGTTCAAGGAGACCCAGTACTTC.

Only a few counts were recorded for this clone. The chain uses TRBV30 and TRBJ1-1; 9 bases agree with TRBD1. The CDR3 consists of 11 residues. Trimming took 8 bases from V and 10 from J; bases not matched to a gene: 8. From germline, CDR1 is GTSNPN and CDR2 SVGIG (reference sequence). CDR3 nucleotide sequence: TGTGCCCGTCCCGGGACAGGGACAGCTTTCTTT. Translated: CARPGTGTAFF.

This rearrangement joins TRBV28 to TRBJ2-1; TRBD2 aligns across 9 bases. The trim removed 4 bases at V and 4 bases at J, leaving 8 bases unmatched. CDR1 is MDHEN and CDR2 is SYDVKM in the germline V gene. The CDR3 is made up of 16 amino acids. CDR3 DNA: TGTGCCAGCAGTTCCCCCGGGACTAGCAGATACAATGAGCAGTTCTTC. It specifies CASSSPGTSRYNEQFF.

This rearrangement joins TRBV30 to TRBJ2-1, with a tentative D call TRBD2 (5 bases). Germline V gene sequence: CDR1 GTSNPN, CDR2 SVGIG (reference sequence). Trimming removed 0 bases from V and 10 bases from J, with 7 bases in between. CDR3 size: 11 residues. CDR3 bases: TGTGCCTGGAGTGTGGAGCGGGAGCAGTTCTTC. It encodes CAWSVEREQFF.

The V call is TRBV28, the J call TRBJ2-4; 10 bases are shared with TRBD1. The junction had 16 bases not matched to a gene; V was cut back by 8 bases and J by 15 bases. Looked up from germline, CDR1 is MDHEN and CDR2 is SYDVKM. This CDR3 is built from 14 residues. This chain's CDR3 is CASSGMGQGPIGYF. CDR3 bases: TGTGCCAGCTCCGGTATGGGACAGGGGCCCATCGGGTACTTC.

The CDR3 here is CASSLEGHRRGNEQFF. The CDR3 DNA sequence: TGTGCCAGCAGCTTAGAGGGACACCGGAGAGGCAATGAGCAGTTCTTC. V gene TRBV7-6 combines with J gene TRBJ2-1; possible D gene TRBD1, 6 bases. The length of the CDR3 is 16 residues. The germline gives CDR1 SGHVS, CDR2 FNYEAQ. Trimming cost V 1 base and J 6 bases, with 16 bases left between them.

This clone was picked up one time. CDR3 sequence: CASNLGPPGTQYF. In DNA, the CDR3 is TGTGCCAGCAACCTCGGCCCGCCCGGGACCCAGTACTTC. This chain links TRBV6-5 with TRBJ2-5; D is uncertain. CDR1 and CDR2 (germline): MNHEY, SVGAGI. The CDR3 runs 13 residues. V was trimmed by 7 bases and J by 7 bases, leaving 16 bases between them.

This chain uses TRBV7-9 with TRBJ2-7; D is tentatively TRBD1 or TRBD2 (7 bases each). Deletions cut 1 base from V and 5 bases from J, with 18 bases between. CDR3 size: 16 residues. Looked up from germline, CDR1 is SEHNR and CDR2 is FQNEAQ (reference sequence). The CDR3 is CASSLVKGAGVNEQYF. The CDR3 DNA sequence: TGTGCCAGCAGCTTAGTTAAGGGGGCGGGAGTCAACGAGCAGTACTTC.